This T cell receptor beta chain stems from a study of T cells after yellow fever vaccination. Study information: With SMART-Seq v4 Ultra Low Input, the fractions containing low cell numbers were prepared. Findings and caveats of the study: Faster peaking, at day 5 versus 15, marked a secondary response that was weaker. Abundant clonotypes from the bulk population could have been carried over as contaminants into FACS-sorted repertoires.

Deletions cut 5 bases from V and 2 bases from J, with 16 bases between. CDR3 length: 16 amino acids. Germline V lookup: CDR1 SGHAT, CDR2 FQNNGV. TCRdb fed the 5' RACE reads into MiXCR, producing one record per CDR3 protein. The data contain under 300,000 distinct CDR3 sequences, less than 9% of them singletons. This clonotype was recorded a few times. The antigen remains unidentified. The source material was CD4+ T cells sorted from PBMCs, sampled 15 days after the yellow fever booster vaccination. The receptor's source is a man aged 25 to 45 who received the YFV17D yellow fever vaccine. This sequence joins TRBV11-2 and TRBJ2-1; maybe TRBD2 (5 bases). The CDR3 here is CASSLHLAGTYNEQFF. The CDR3 DNA is TGTGCCAGCAGCCTGCACCTAGCAGGCACCTACAATGAGCAGTTCTTC.